The text below deals with one T cell receptor (beta chain). This record comes from a study of monozygotic twins with inflammatory bowel disease. TCRdb re-called the 5' RACE reads; every CDR3 protein appears as one record, without DNA. Recorded for this sample: more than 95,000 distinct CDR3 sequences. The CDR3 is made up of 13 amino acids. The germline CDR1 and CDR2 sequences are SNHLY and FYNNEI. Donors each gave more than 2 ml of blood. The TCR originated in a human donor with ulcerative colitis or Crohn's disease, or a healthy co-twin of an affected twin (not recorded which). The genes are TRBV2 and TRBJ1-1; without DNA, the TCRdb call of TRBD1 cannot be checked. Sequenced sample: blood. The CDR3 spells CASSGQPNTEAFF. The full variable domain, with the rest looked up from reference TRBV2 and TRBJ1-1, is EPEVTQTPSHQVTQMGQEVILRCVPISNHLYFYWYRQILGQKVEFLVSFYNNEISEKSEIFDDQFSVERPDGSNFTLKIRSTKLEDSAMYFCASSGQPNTEAFFGQGTRLTVV.